One sample yielded the 9 T cell receptor beta chains listed below, sequenced in a study of blood T cell repertoires in COVID-19 (dated by TCRdb to 2020 to 2021). The library was built by means of the immunoSEQ multiplex PCR assay. Held by TCRdb, this immuneACCESS table contains in-frame sequences only and omits some clones. Under half of the omission traces to an unresolved V gene where checked; the cause of the rest is unknown. This sample holds approximately 91,000 clones; around 80% were observed only once. 6% to 8.5% of the sample lies in the top ten. Source material: peripheral blood. Receptors originate from a man aged 70-80 years with acute or convalescent COVID-19.

This clone came up a few times. This chain joins TRBV2 and TRBJ2-7; D unresolved. From germline, CDR1 is SNHLY and CDR2 FYNNEI. CDR3 length: 15 residues. The V end was cut by 2 bases, the J end by 1 base, with 12 bases between. The DNA of the CDR3 is TGTGCCAGCAGTGAAATGTTGCAGGTATCCTACGAGCAGTACTTC. Its translation is CASSEMLQVSYEQYF.

The chain is built from TRBV20-1 and TRBJ1-1; 12 bases agree with TRBD1. V lost 3 bases to trimming and J lost 5 bases; unmatched junction nucleotides: 16. The CDR3 sequence is 18 residues long. Germline lookup yields CDR1 DFQATT and CDR2 SNEGSKA (reference sequence). CDR3 region: CSASPGQGARGRVTEAFF. CDR3 nucleotides: TGCAGTGCTAGTCCGGGACAGGGGGCCCGCGGGAGGGTTACTGAAGCTTTCTTT.

To note about this clone: The junction shows a germline mismatch at one end, possibly a read error. The rearrangement links TRBV7-7 to TRBJ2-5, with a possible D match to TRBD2 (7 bases). The CDR3 has 15 residues. Germline V lookup: CDR1 SSHAT, CDR2 FNYEAQ (reference sequence). The CDR3 DNA is TGTGCTAGCAGCTTAGGAAGGGGGGGCGGCGAGACCCAGTACTTC. Amino acid sequence: CASSLGRGGGETQYF.

The chain couples TRBV7-9 to TRBJ2-1; 10 bases line up with TRBD1. V trimming: 7 bases; J trimming: 8 bases; junction bases outside the gene matches: 17. The CDR3 is 17 amino acids. Germline CDR1 SEHNR, CDR2 FQNEAQ (reference sequence). The chain's CDR3 is CASTRGVGQGVGDEQFF. As DNA, the CDR3 is TGTGCCAGCACCCGCGGTGTAGGACAGGGGGTTGGAGATGAGCAGTTCTTC.

This clone has only one observation. The V call is TRBV25-1, the J call TRBJ2-7; 8 nucleotides match TRBD1. The germline V gene encodes CDR1 MGHDK and CDR2 SYGVNS. V trimming: 1 base; J trimming: 6 bases; junction bases outside the gene matches: 14. The CDR3 has 17 amino acids. The CDR3 sequence: CASSESPTGDLFGEQYF. CDR3 sequence (DNA): TGTGCCAGCAGTGAATCCCCGACAGGGGACCTCTTCGGCGAGCAGTACTTC.

V usage is TRBV4-2 and J usage is TRBJ2-1; 10 bases align to TRBD1. Unmatched junction bases numbered 4, after V lost 1 base and J lost 7 bases. Germline CDR1 and CDR2: LGHNA and YNFKEQ. CDR3 length equals 15 residues. The CDR3 DNA reads TGTGCCAGCAGCCAAGGACAGGGGGCGGGGAATGAGCAGTTCTTC. Amino acid sequence: CASSQGQGAGNEQFF.

The chain links TRBV11-3 to TRBJ2-3, with D perhaps matching TRBD1 (5 bases). This CDR3 contains 16 residues. V dropped 1 base and J dropped 3 bases, with 14 bases sitting between them. CDR1 and CDR2 (germline): SGHNT, YENEEA. This CDR3 reads CASSLGDSLGTDTQYF. In DNA form, the CDR3 reads TGTGCCAGCAGCTTAGGAGACAGTCTAGGTACAGATACGCAGTATTTT.

CDR3: CATSRDPVSSNQPQHF. CDR3 coding DNA: TGTGCCACCAGCAGAGATCCCGTTTCTAGCAATCAGCCCCAGCATTTT. The rearrangement joins TRBV15 to TRBJ1-5; D gene ambiguous. CDR1 and CDR2 from the germline V gene are LNHNV and YYDKDF (reference sequence). This CDR3 contains 16 residues. V lost 0 bases and J 0 bases, leaving 9 bases between the germline ends.

The rearrangement uses TRBV5-8 and TRBJ2-3; TRBD1 matches 9 bases. CDR3 length: 15 residues. Germline V gene lookup returns CDR1 SGHTS and CDR2 YDEGEE. V was pared by 4 bases and J by 3 bases, with 6 bases of the junction left unmatched. As DNA, the CDR3 is TGTGCCAGCAGCGAAACAGGGGGCTGGACAGATACGCAGTATTTT. Protein sequence: CASSETGGWTDTQYF.